This record concerns one TCR beta chain sequence. Germline CDR1 reads SNHLY; CDR2 reads FYNNEI. Deletions cut 8 bases from V and 7 bases from J, with 17 bases between. The CDR3 is 13 amino acids. The sample is drawn from a study of blood T cell repertoires in COVID-19. Turning to the study itself: Acute-phase and convalescent COVID-19 samples originated in the United States, Italy and Spain. PBMCs, B-cell-depleted T cells, or T cells provided the cDNA or gDNA that made up the material.

The authors' processing: Reference gene primer amplification in the assay estimated nucleated cell counts. Measured with immunoSEQ multiplex PCR; TCRdb has only the in-frame clones, and not every one. V and J calls and clone size are as listed in that table; D and trimming were resolved from the DNA. The profile shows roughly 140,000 clones, about nine tenths of them singletons. Sequenced material: peripheral blood. The sequence was collected from a woman aged 60-70 years with active or convalescent COVID-19. The V call is TRBV2, the J call TRBJ1-2, with a tentative D call TRBD1 (5 bases). The CDR3 nucleotides are TGTGCCAGCGCGGAGGGGATGGGACTTGGCTACACCTTC. It yields the protein CASAEGMGLGYTF.